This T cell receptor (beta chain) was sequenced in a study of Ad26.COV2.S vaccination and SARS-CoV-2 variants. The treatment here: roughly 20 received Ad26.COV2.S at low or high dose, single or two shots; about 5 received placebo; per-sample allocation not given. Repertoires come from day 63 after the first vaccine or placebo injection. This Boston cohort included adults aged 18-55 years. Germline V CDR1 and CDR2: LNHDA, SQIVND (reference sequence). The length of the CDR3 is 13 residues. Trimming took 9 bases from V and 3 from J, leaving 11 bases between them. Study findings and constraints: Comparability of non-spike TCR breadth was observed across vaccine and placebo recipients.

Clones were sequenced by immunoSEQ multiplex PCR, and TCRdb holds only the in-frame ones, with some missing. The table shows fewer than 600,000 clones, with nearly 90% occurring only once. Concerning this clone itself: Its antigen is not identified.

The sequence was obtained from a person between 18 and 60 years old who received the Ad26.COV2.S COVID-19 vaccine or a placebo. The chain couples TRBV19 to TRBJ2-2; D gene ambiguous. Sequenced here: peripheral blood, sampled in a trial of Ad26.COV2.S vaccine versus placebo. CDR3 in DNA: TGTGCCAGCGCGATAGGCGACACCGGGGAGCTGTTTTTT. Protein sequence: CASAIGDTGELFF.